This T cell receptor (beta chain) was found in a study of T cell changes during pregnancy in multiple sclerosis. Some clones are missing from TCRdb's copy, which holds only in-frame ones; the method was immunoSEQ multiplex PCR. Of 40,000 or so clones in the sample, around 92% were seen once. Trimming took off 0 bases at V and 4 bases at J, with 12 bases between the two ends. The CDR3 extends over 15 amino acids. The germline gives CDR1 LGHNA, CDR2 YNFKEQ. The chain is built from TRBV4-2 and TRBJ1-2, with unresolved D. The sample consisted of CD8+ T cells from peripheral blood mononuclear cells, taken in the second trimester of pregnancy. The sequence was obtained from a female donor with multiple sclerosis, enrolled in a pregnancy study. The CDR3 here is CASSQEAVVSYGYTF. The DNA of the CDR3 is TGTGCCAGCAGCCAAGAAGCGGTGGTGAGCTATGGCTACACCTTC.